Within the sample, the clone carrying this T cell receptor (beta chain) is medium-sized. CDR1 and CDR2 (germline): MNHNS, SASEGT. The CDR3 covers 15 residues. The V and J ends lost 5 bases and 3 bases, in that order; junction bases with no gene match: 8. This sample was taken from a study of metastatic and nonmetastatic thyroid tumors. Every patient was untreated before thyroid surgery. MiXCR re-clonotyped the PCR reads for TCRdb. The repertoire consists of just over 15,000 clones, with roughly 34% occurring once and the leading ten covering approximately 11%. The chain is built from TRBV6-1 and TRBJ2-7; 9 positions match TRBD1. The sample taken for sequencing was tumor tissue. This TCR derives from a male donor with papillary thyroid cancer or a benign thyroid nodule (not recorded which). Some clones in this sample may be carry-over from other donors' samples. This chain's CDR3 is CASSRTGTGNYEQYF. In nucleotides, the CDR3 is TGTGCCAGCAGTCGCACCGGGACAGGGAACTACGAGCAGTACTTC.